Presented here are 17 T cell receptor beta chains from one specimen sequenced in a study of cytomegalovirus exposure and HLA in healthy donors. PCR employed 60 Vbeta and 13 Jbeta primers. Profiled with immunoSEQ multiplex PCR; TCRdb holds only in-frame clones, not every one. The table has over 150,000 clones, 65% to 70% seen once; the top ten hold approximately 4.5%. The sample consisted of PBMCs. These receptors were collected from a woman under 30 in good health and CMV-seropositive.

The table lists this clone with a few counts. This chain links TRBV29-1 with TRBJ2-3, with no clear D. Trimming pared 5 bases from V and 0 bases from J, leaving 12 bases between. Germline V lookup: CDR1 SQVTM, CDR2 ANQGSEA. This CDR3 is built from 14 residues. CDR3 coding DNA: TGCAGCGTTAGATTGACAACTAGCACAGATACGCAGTATTTT. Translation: CSVRLTTSTDTQYF.

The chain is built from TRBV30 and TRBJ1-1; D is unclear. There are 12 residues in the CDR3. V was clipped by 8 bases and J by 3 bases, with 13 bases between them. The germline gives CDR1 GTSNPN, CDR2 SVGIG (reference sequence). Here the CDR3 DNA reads TGTGCCCACAAGACACCCTACACTGAAGCTTTCTTT. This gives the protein CAHKTPYTEAFF.

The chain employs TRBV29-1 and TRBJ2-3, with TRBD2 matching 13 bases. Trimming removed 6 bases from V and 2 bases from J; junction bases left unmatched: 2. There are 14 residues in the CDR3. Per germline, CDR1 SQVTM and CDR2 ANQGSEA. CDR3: CSVGLAGYTDTQYF. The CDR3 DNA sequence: TGCAGCGTGGGACTAGCGGGGTACACAGATACGCAGTATTTT.

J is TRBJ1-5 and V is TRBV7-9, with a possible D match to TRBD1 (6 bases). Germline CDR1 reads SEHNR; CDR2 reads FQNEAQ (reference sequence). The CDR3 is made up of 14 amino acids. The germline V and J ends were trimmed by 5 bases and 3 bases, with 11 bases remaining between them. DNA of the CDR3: TGTGCCAGCAGCCCCGGACAGAACAATCAGCCCCAGCATTTT. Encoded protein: CASSPGQNNQPQHF. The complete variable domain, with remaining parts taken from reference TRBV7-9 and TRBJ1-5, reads DTGVSQNPRHKITKRGQNVTFRCDPISEHNRLYWYRQTLGQGPEFLTYFQNEAQLEKSRLLSDRFSAERPKGSFSTLEIQRTEQGDSAMYLCASSPGQNNQPQHFGDGTRLSIL.

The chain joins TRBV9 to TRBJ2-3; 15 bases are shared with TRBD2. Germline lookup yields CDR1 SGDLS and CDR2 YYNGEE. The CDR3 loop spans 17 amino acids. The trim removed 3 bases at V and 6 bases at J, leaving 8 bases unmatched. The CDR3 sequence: CASSATGTSGGSDTQYF. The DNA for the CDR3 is TGTGCCAGCAGCGCCACCGGGACTAGCGGGGGGTCCGATACGCAGTATTTT.

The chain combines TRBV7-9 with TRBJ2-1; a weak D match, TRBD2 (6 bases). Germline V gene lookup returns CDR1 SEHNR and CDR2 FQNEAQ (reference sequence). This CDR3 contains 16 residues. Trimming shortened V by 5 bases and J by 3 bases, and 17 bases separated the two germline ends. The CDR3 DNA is TGTGCCAGCAGCCCCGGAGGGCGGGGACTCTACAATGAGCAGTTCTTC. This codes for CASSPGGRGLYNEQFF.

The CDR3, as DNA: TGCAGCGTCTGGACAGGGAAAGACTACGAGCAGTACTTC. Protein sequence: CSVWTGKDYEQYF. This sequence joins TRBV29-1 and TRBJ2-5; 8 bases map to TRBD1. The J call is in doubt because the DNA end fits TRBJ2-7 better. Germline V lookup: CDR1 SQVTM, CDR2 ANQGSEA. The CDR3 consists of 13 residues.

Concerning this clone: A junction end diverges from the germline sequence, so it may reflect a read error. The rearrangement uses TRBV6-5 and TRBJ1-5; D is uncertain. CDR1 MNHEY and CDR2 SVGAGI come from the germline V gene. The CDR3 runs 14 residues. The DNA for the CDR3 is TGTGCCAGCAGTTACGCGGGAGGGTATCAGCCCCGGCATTTT. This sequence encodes CASSYAGGYQPRHF.

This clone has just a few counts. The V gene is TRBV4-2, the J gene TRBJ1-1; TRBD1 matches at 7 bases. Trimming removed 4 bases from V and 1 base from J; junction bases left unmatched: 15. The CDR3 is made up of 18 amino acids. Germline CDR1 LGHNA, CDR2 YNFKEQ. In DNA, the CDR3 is TGTGCCAGCAGCCTTAGTACCCTAAACAGGGGTCGGAACACTGAAGCTTTCTTT. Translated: CASSLSTLNRGRNTEAFF.

For the CDR3, the DNA is TGTGCCATAGAGCCGGGACAGGGAGTTGCAGATACGCAGTATTTT. This sequence encodes CAIEPGQGVADTQYF. The chain combines TRBV10-3 with TRBJ2-3; 9 bases are shared with TRBD1. V lost 9 bases to trimming and J lost 4 bases; unmatched junction nucleotides: 11. This CDR3 is 15 amino acids long. Germline V gene lookup returns CDR1 ENHRY and CDR2 SYGVKD.

Here the CDR3 DNA reads TGTGCCTGGAAAGGAGCCAGCAATCAGCCCCAGCATTTT. It specifies CAWKGASNQPQHF. This chain connects TRBV30 to TRBJ1-5; D remains ambiguous. The CDR3 is 13 residues long. Trimming removed 4 bases at V and 1 base at J, with 8 bases between. Per the germline V gene, CDR1 is GTSNPN and CDR2 is SVGIG (reference sequence).

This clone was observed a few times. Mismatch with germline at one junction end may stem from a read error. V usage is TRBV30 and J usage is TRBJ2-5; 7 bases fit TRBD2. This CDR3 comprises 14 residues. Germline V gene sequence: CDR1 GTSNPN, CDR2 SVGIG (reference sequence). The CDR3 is CAGSGGGSPETQYF. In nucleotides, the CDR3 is TGTGCCGGGAGTGGAGGCGGGAGTCCTGAGACCCAGTACTTC.

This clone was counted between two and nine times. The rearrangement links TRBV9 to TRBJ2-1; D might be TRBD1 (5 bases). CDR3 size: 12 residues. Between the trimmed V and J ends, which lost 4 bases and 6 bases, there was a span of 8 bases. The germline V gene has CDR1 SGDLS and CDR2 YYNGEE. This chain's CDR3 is CASSPQGNEQFF. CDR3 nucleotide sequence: TGTGCCAGCAGCCCCCAGGGCAATGAGCAGTTCTTC.

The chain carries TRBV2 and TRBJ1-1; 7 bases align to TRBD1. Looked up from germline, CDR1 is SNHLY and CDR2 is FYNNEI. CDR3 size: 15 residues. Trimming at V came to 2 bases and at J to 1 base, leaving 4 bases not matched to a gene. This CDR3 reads CASSEQGVRNTEAFF. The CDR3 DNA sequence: TGTGCCAGCAGTGAACAGGGGGTCCGGAACACTGAAGCTTTCTTT.

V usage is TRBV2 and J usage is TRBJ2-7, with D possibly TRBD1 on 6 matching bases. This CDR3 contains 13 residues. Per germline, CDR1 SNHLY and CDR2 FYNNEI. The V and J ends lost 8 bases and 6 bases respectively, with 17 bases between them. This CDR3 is CASHRDPRGEQYF. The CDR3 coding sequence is TGTGCCAGCCACCGAGACCCCAGGGGCGAGCAGTACTTC.

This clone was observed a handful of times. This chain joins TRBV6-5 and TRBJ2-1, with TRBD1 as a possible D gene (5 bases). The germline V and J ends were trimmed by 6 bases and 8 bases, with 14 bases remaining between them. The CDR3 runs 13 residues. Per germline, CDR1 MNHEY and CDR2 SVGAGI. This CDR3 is CASSPSGWDEQFF. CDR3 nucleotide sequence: TGTGCCAGCAGCCCCTCAGGGTGGGATGAGCAGTTCTTC.

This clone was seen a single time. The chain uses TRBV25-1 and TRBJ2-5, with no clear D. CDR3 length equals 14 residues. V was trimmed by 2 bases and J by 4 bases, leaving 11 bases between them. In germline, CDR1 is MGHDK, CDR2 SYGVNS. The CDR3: CASSEIALGETQYF. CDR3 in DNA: TGTGCCAGCAGTGAAATAGCCCTGGGAGAGACCCAGTACTTC.